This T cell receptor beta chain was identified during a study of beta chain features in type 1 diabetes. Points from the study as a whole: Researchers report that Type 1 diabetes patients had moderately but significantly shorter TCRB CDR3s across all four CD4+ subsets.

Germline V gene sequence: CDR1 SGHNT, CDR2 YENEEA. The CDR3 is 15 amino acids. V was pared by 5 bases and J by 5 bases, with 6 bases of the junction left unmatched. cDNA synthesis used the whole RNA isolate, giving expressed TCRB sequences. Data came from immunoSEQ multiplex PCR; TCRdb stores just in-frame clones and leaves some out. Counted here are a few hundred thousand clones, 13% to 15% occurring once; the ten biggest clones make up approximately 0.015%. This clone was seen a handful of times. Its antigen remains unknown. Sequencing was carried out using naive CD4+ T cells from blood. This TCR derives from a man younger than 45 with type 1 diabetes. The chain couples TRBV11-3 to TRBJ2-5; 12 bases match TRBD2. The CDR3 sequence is CASSLTSGRLETQYF. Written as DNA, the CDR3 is TGTGCCAGCAGCCTCACTAGCGGGAGGTTGGAGACCCAGTACTTC. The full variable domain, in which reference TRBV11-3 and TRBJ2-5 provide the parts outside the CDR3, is EAGVVQSPRYKIIEKKQPVAFWCNPISGHNTLYWYLQNLGQGPELLIRYENEEAVDDSQLPKDRFSAERLKGVDSTLKIQPAELGDSAVYLCASSLTSGRLETQYFGPGTRLLVL.